These 20 T cell receptor beta chains were all obtained from the same sample, sequenced in a study of blood T cell repertoires in COVID-19 (dated by TCRdb to 2020 to 2022). The library was generated by the immunoSEQ multiplex PCR assay. TCRdb took over this immuneACCESS table, retaining in-frame rearrangements with V and J assigned. Such tables are incomplete; in checked studies, under half of the missing clones stem from an unresolved V gene, and the remainder is unexplained. The sample profile shows around 320,000 clones; approximately 89% of them were found once. Roughly 2.9% of the sample comes from the top ten. Material: PBMCs or T cells enriched from blood (not recorded which). The receptors originated from a woman aged 45 to 65 who had been exposed to COVID-19.

This clone was seen a single time. CDR3 in DNA: TGTGCCAGCTCACCCCCCGGGGGGGGGCTCGGATATGGCTACACCTTC. Its protein product is CASSPPGGGLGYGYTF. This chain joins TRBV18 and TRBJ1-2, with D perhaps TRBD1 (6 bases). V lost 3 bases and J lost 5, with 19 bases in between. Germline V gene sequence: CDR1 KGHSH, CDR2 LQKENI. CDR3 length equals 16 residues.

This clone was seen just once. The chain has TRBV7-2 and TRBJ2-3, with 8 bases lining up with TRBD1. The CDR3 consists of 16 residues. V lost 1 base, J lost 2 bases, and 5 bases stayed unmatched. Germline assignment: CDR1 SGHTA and CDR2 FQGNSA. For the CDR3, the DNA is TGTGCCAGCAGCTTAGTGCGGACAGGGACCACAGATACGCAGTATTTT. As protein: CASSLVRTGTTDTQYF. The whole variable domain, remainder taken from reference TRBV7-2 and TRBJ2-3, is GAGVSQSPSNKVTEKGKDVELRCDPISGHTALYWYRQSLGQGLEFLIYFQGNSAPDKSGLPSDRFSAERTGGSVSTLTIQRTQQEDSAVYLCASSLVRTGTTDTQYFGPGTRLTVL.

V usage is TRBV7-9 and J usage is TRBJ2-1, with TRBD1 matching 8 bases. Germline V gene data show CDR1 as SEHNR and CDR2 as FQNEAQ (reference sequence). The CDR3 runs 15 residues. With V trimmed by 3 bases and J by 1 base, 2 bases remained unmatched. CDR3 region: CASSFDRGSYNEQFF. Written as DNA, the CDR3 is TGTGCCAGCAGCTTTGACAGGGGTTCCTACAATGAGCAGTTCTTC.

This chain connects TRBV6-5 to TRBJ2-7; D unclear. V lost 2 bases, J lost 1 base, and 6 bases lay in between. From germline, CDR1 is MNHEY and CDR2 SVGAGI. The length of the CDR3 is 13 residues. The chain's CDR3 is CASSYVRSYEQYF. DNA for the CDR3: TGTGCCAGCAGTTACGTTCGGTCCTACGAGCAGTACTTC.

The chain recombines TRBV13 with TRBJ1-2, with D possibly being TRBD1 (6 bases). The CDR3 sequence is 15 residues long. Germline CDR1 reads PRHDT; CDR2 reads FYEKMQ (reference sequence). V lost 4 bases to trimming and J lost 1 base, with 13 bases between them. CDR3 bases: TGTGCCAGCAGCTCACGAAGGACAGATAACTATGGCTACACCTTC. Translating gives CASSSRRTDNYGYTF.

This clone was counted only a few times. V gene TRBV5-1 combines with J gene TRBJ2-2; 9 bases align to TRBD1. CDR1 is SGHRS and CDR2 is YFSETQ in the germline V gene. J gave up 3 bases and V 3 bases, and 6 bases lay outside the gene matches. This CDR3 is 16 amino acids long. In nucleotides, the CDR3 is TGCGCCAGCAGCTCGTCCGGGACAGGGTACACCGGGGAGCTGTTTTTT. It encodes CASSSSGTGYTGELFF.

This clone was seen only a few times. This rearrangement joins TRBV6-1 to TRBJ2-7; unclear D gene. There are 13 residues in the CDR3. The germline gives CDR1 MNHNS, CDR2 SASEGT. Deletions cut 3 bases from V and 3 bases from J, with 9 bases between. The CDR3 nucleotides read TGTGCCAGCAGTGAGGCCCTTTACTACGAGCAGTACTTC. Translated: CASSEALYYEQYF.

The gene calls are TRBV15 and TRBJ1-5, with 8 bases lining up with TRBD1. The CDR3 contains 16 residues. V shed 0 bases and J 6 bases; nucleotides not matched to a gene: 7. Germline values: CDR1 LNHNV, CDR2 YYDKDF (reference sequence). CDR3 sequence: CATSRDLAGGIQPQHF. CDR3 DNA: TGTGCCACCAGCAGAGATTTGGCAGGGGGCATTCAGCCCCAGCATTTT.

This clone has a single count. This chain links TRBV7-2 with TRBJ1-5; 10 positions agree with TRBD1. CDR1 SGHTA and CDR2 FQGNSA come from the germline V gene. The V segment lost 5 bases and the J segment 6 bases; nucleotides outside the gene matches: 4. The CDR3 covers 14 residues. CDR3 protein: CASSEGQGGQPQHF. The CDR3 DNA follows: TGTGCCAGCAGCGAAGGACAGGGGGGTCAGCCCCAGCATTTT. The full variable domain, rest sourced from reference TRBV7-2 and TRBJ1-5, is GAGVSQSPSNKVTEKGKDVELRCDPISGHTALYWYRQSLGQGLEFLIYFQGNSAPDKSGLPSDRFSAERTGGSVSTLTIQRTQQEDSAVYLCASSEGQGGQPQHFGDGTRLSIL.

The V gene is TRBV27, the J gene TRBJ1-6; D remains ambiguous. Germline CDR1 reads MNHEY; CDR2 reads SMNVEV (reference sequence). V was clipped by 4 bases and J by 5 bases, with 18 bases between them. This CDR3 has 17 amino acids. The CDR3 is CASSSTIPGANNSPLHF. DNA for the CDR3: TGTGCCAGCAGTTCAACGATCCCGGGAGCTAATAATTCACCCCTCCACTTT.

Only one count was recorded for this clone. The chain links TRBV7-8 to TRBJ2-2; D is unresolved. The germline V gene encodes CDR1 SGHVS and CDR2 FQNEAQ. This CDR3 comprises 13 residues. V lost 5 bases to trimming and J lost 6 bases, with 10 bases between them. This CDR3 is CASSRAWSGELFF. CDR3 DNA sequence: TGTGCCAGCAGCCGCGCGTGGTCCGGGGAGCTGTTTTTT.

The V gene is TRBV28, the J gene TRBJ2-7; 10 bases fit TRBD1. Looked up from germline, CDR1 is MDHEN and CDR2 is SYDVKM. CDR3 size: 18 residues. With V trimmed by 2 bases and J by 0 bases, 10 bases remained unmatched. The CDR3 here is CASSLPRMRTGGSYEQYF. The CDR3 nucleotides read TGTGCCAGCAGTTTACCCAGGATGAGGACAGGGGGCTCCTACGAGCAGTACTTC.

This chain joins TRBV21-1 and TRBJ2-7; the D call in the table, TRBD1, was not verified against the DNA. TRBV21-1 is described as a pseudogene. The CDR3 consists of 19 residues. The CDR3 sequence is CASSKRGQGAPGAPNEQYF. The CDR3 DNA is TGTGCCAGCAGCAAAAGGGGACAGGGGGCTCCGGGGGCTCCTAACGAGCAGTACTTC.

The chain uses TRBV20-1 and TRBJ2-7; D is possibly TRBD1 (6 bases). This CDR3 is 14 amino acids long. Per germline, CDR1 DFQATT and CDR2 SNEGSKA (reference sequence). Trimming cost V 3 bases and J 3 bases, with 15 bases left between them. CDR3 in DNA: TGCAGTGCTAGTATACCAGGGGCTGGCTACGAGCAGTACTTC. Protein product: CSASIPGAGYEQYF.

The rearrangement links TRBV30 to TRBJ1-5, with D tentatively TRBD1 (5 bases). Trimming removed 4 bases from V and 2 bases from J, with 15 bases in between. Looked up from germline, CDR1 is GTSNPN and CDR2 is SVGIG (reference sequence). The CDR3 is 15 amino acids. CDR3 in amino acids: CAWTAGLKGNQPQHF. The CDR3 coding sequence is TGTGCCTGGACCGCGGGGCTCAAGGGCAATCAGCCCCAGCATTTT.

The chain uses TRBV2 and TRBJ1-6; 8 bases are a match to TRBD1. Germline CDR1 and CDR2: SNHLY and FYNNEI. V shed 6 bases and J 5 bases; nucleotides not matched to a gene: 3. The CDR3 covers 14 residues. The CDR3 protein is CASRTGVNNSPLHF. DNA of the CDR3: TGTGCCAGCAGGACAGGGGTTAATAATTCACCCCTCCACTTT.

This clone was detected a few times. The J gene is TRBJ1-4, the V gene TRBV3-1 (or the pseudogene TRBV3-2), with 8 bases matching TRBD1. This CDR3 spans 16 amino acids. Germline CDR1 LGHDT, CDR2 YNNKEL (reference sequence). The V and J ends lost 4 bases and 8 bases, in that order; junction bases with no gene match: 12. The CDR3 region has the DNA TGTGCCAGCAGCCCCGGGGACAGGCCACTGGGGGAAAAACTGTTTTTT. Translating it yields CASSPGDRPLGEKLFF.

The gene calls are TRBV11-1 and TRBJ2-2, with TRBD1 matching over 7 bases. From germline, CDR1 is SGHAT and CDR2 FQDESV (reference sequence). The CDR3 covers 15 residues. The ends lost 6 bases at V and 6 bases at J; junction bases unmatched: 10. The CDR3 nucleotides read TGTGCCAGCAGGTCGACAGGGTTGGGGTCCGGGGAGCTGTTTTTT. This encodes CASRSTGLGSGELFF. Full variable domain (rest looked up from reference TRBV11-1 and TRBJ2-2): EAEVAQSPRYKITEKSQAVAFWCDPISGHATLYWYRQILGQGPELLVQFQDESVVDDSQLPKDRFSAERLKGVDSTLKIQPAELGDSAMYLCASRSTGLGSGELFFGEGSRLTVL.

This chain uses TRBV6-1 with TRBJ1-5; D call uncertain. From germline, CDR1 is MNHNS and CDR2 SASEGT. Trimming took off 2 bases at V and 2 bases at J, with 10 bases between the two ends. This CDR3 spans 15 amino acids. CDR3 in DNA: TGTGCCAGCAGTGAACGGACTGGTGGCAATCAGCCCCAGCATTTT. Translated, it gives CASSERTGGNQPQHF.

V usage is TRBV24-1 and J usage is TRBJ1-3, with D perhaps matching TRBD1 (5 bases). CDR1 is KGHDR, CDR2 SFDVKD, per germline. Trimming took off 4 bases at V and 4 bases at J, with 25 bases between the two ends. The CDR3 length is 19 residues. CDR3 DNA: TGTGCCACCAGTGACCGGGGGGAGGGTCGAACCCCGGGCGGAAACACCATATATTTT. Its protein product is CATSDRGEGRTPGGNTIYF.